This section outlines one TCR beta chain sequence together with its context. Its cognate antigen is unknown. Germline V gene data show CDR1 as SGDLS and CDR2 as YYNGEE. The CDR3 extends over 13 amino acids. The J segment lost 6 bases and the V segment lost 4 bases, leaving 7 bases of the junction unmatched. This entry comes from a study of cytomegalovirus exposure and HLA in healthy donors. PCR involved 60 Vbeta and 13 Jbeta primers. Libraries were prepared by immunoSEQ multiplex PCR; TCRdb keeps only in-frame clonotypes and omits some of them. The sample contains 150,000 or so clones, 80% to 85% of which appear only once. Broader study findings: Owing to their indistinguishability, certain V segments, notably TRBV6-2 and TRBV6-3, were excluded. As a later analysis showed, a missense DCLRE1C variant was linked to trimming of TCR beta V- and J-genes. TCR beta sequences reportedly predicted the HLA-A and HLA-B alleles of most subjects accurately.

The genes are TRBV9 and TRBJ2-7; 7 nucleotides agree with TRBD1. The specimen was PBMCs. The sequence was collected from a man aged 18 to 29 in good health and CMV-seronegative. CDR3 loop: CASSLGQEGEQYF. The DNA of the CDR3 is TGTGCCAGCAGCTTAGGACAGGAAGGCGAGCAGTACTTC.